One T cell receptor (beta chain) is described in this entry. No antigen is known for it. The data originate from a study of shared clonotypes between healthy human individuals. Study-wide results and caveats: Naive subsets typically showed greater estimated richness than memory subsets. Donor scarcity curtailed the genetic and exposure-history diversity represented herein.

The CDR3 consists of 14 residues. Per germline, CDR1 LNHDA and CDR2 SQIVND (reference sequence). V dropped 5 bases and J dropped 4 bases, with 12 bases sitting between them. Among the donors, all were Caucasian adults who lived in Nashville, Tennessee. Sequencing was performed with immunoSEQ multiplex PCR; in TCRdb, only in-frame clones are kept and a portion is missing. The data contain hundreds of thousands of clones, around 78% of them singletons. The rearrangement links TRBV19 to TRBJ1-5, with D possibly TRBD1 on 6 matching bases. The sequencing sample was made of memory CD4+ T cells sorted from blood. The subset: CD45RA-negative fraction. This receptor was obtained from a woman in her twenties or thirties in good health. This CDR3 is CASSFTTGNQPQHF. CDR3 sequence (DNA): TGTGCCAGTAGTTTTACTACAGGGAATCAGCCCCAGCATTTT.